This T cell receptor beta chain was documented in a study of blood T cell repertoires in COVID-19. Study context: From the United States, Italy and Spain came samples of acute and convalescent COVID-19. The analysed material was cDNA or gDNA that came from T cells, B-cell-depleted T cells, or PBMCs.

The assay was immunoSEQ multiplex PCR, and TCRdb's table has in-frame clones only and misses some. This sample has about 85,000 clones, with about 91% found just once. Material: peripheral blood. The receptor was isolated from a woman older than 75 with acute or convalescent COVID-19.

The DNA of the CDR3 is TGTGCCAGTAGCGCTACAGGGCCGGGAAACACCATATATTTT. Protein: CASSATGPGNTIYF. J is TRBJ1-3 and V is TRBV19, with a possible D match to TRBD1 (6 bases). The CDR3 spans 14 residues. CDR1 and CDR2 from the germline V gene are LNHDA and SQIVND (reference sequence). V lost 6 bases and J lost 4, with 13 bases in between.